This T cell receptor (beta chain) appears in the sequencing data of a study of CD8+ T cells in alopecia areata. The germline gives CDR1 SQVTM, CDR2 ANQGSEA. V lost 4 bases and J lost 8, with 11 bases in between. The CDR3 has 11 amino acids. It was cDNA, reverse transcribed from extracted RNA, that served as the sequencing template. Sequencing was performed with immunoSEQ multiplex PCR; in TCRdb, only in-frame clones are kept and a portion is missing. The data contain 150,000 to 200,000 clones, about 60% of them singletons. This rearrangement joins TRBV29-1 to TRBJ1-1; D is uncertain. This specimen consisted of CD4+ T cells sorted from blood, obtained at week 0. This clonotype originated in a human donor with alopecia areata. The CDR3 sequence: CSVVLPSEAFF. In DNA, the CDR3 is TGCAGCGTTGTATTGCCGTCCGAAGCTTTCTTT.